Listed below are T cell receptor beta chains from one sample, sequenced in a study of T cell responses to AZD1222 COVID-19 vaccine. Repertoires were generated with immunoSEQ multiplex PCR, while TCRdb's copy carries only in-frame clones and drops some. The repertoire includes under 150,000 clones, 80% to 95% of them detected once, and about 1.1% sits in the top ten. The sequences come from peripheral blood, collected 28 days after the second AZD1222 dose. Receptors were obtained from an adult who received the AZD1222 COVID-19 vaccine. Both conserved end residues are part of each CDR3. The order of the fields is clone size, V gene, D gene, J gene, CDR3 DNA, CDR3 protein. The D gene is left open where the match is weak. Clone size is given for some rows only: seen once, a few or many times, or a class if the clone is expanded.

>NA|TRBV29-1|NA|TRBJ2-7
TGCAGCGTTGACTCTACGGGCCAATCCTACGAGCAGTACTTC
CSVDSTGQSYEQYF
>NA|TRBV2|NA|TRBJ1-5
TGTGCCAGCAGTTCCGACGGCCTTAGCAATCAGCCCCAGCATTTT
CASSSDGLSNQPQHF
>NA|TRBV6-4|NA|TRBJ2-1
TGTGCCAGCAGATTTAACAATGAGCAGTTCTTC
CASRFNNEQFF
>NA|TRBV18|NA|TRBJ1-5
TGTGCCAGCTCACCCTTAGGGGTCGATCAGCCCCAGCATTTT
CASSPLGVDQPQHF
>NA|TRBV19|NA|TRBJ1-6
TGTGCCAGTAGTATCGCCGCGACAGTTATCTCCTATAATTCACCCCTCCACTTT
CASSIAATVISYNSPLHF
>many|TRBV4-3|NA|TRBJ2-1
TGCGCCAGCAGCCAAGATCCGGGTAGGGACAATGAGCAGTTCTTC
CASSQDPGRDNEQFF
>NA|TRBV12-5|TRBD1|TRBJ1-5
TGTGCTAGTGGTTTGGACGGGACAGGGCCCCAGCATTTT
CASGLDGTGPQHF
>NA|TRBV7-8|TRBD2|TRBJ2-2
TGTGCCAGCAGCTCTAGAAAACTTAGCGGGAGCTTCCTAGACACCGGGGAGCTGTTTTTT
CASSSRKLSGSFLDTGELFF
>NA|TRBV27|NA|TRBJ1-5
TGTGCCAGCAGTTTATCCCCCAGCAATCAGCCCCAGCATTTT
CASSLSPSNQPQHF
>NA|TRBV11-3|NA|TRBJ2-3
TGTGCCAGCAGCCTCGGAAGGGGCACAGATACGCAGTATTTT
CASSLGRGTDTQYF
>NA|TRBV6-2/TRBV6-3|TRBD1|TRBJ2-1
TGTGCCAGCAGTTACTTACTCGGACAGGGAAGGAAGTTCGATGAGCAGTTCTTC
CASSYLLGQGRKFDEQFF
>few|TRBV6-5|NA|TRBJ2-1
TGTGCCAGCAGTTACTCGAGGGGCAGCAATGAGCAGTTCTTC
CASSYSRGSNEQFF
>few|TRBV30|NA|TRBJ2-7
TGTGCCTGGAGTGTACAGGGGGGGTCCTACGAGCAGTACTTC
CAWSVQGGSYEQYF
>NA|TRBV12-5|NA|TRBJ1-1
TGTGCTAGTGGTCCTGCAGGTTTCGGAGCTTTCTTT
CASGPAGFGAFF
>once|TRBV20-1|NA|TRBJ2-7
TGCAGTGCTAGAGATCGGGAGCAGTACTTC
CSARDREQYF
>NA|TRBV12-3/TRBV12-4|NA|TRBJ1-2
TGTGCCAGCAGCCTAGGGGCCGCCTATGGCTACACCTTC
CASSLGAAYGYTF
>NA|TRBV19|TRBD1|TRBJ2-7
TGTGCCAGTAGTTCAGGTGGGACAGGAGCCTACGAGCAGTACTTC
CASSSGGTGAYEQYF
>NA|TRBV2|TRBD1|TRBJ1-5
TGTGCCAGCAGGACAGGGGGCAATCAGCCCCAGCATTTT
CASRTGGNQPQHF
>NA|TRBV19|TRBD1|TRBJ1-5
TGTGCCAGTAGTTCCACGGGACAGGGAGGTCAGCCCCAGCATTTT
CASSSTGQGGQPQHF
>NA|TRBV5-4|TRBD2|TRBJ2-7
TGTGCCAGCAGCCGCTCTAGAGGCGGGGGGCGGGCCTACGAGCAGTACTTC
CASSRSRGGGRAYEQYF
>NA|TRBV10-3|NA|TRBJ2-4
TGTGCCATCAGTGAGGGGGGCGGAGGGGCCAAAAACATTCAGTACTTC
CAISEGGGGAKNIQYF
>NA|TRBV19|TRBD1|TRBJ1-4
TGTGCCAGTAGTACGGAGGGTGTTGCAGGGGGTGAAAAACTGTTTTTT
CASSTEGVAGGEKLFF
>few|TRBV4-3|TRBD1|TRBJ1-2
TGCGCCAGCAGCCAAGATATCAGGGGGCGGGATGGCTACACCTTC
CASSQDIRGRDGYTF
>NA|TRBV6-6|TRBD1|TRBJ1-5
TGTGCCAGCAGTTACACGGAGACAGGGGTTGATCAGCCCCAGCATTTT
CASSYTETGVDQPQHF
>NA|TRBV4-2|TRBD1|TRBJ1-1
TGTGCCAGCAGCCTCTATGGACAGGGTAGAGCTTTCTTT
CASSLYGQGRAFF
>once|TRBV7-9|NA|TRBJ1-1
TGTGCCAGCAGCTCCTGGGCAGCGGAAGCTTTCTTT
CASSSWAAEAFF
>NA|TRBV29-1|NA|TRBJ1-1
TGCAGCGTTACATGGGACACGAACACTGAAGCTTTCTTT
CSVTWDTNTEAFF
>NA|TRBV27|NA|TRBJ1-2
TGTGCCAGCAGTTTATCCGGGGGACTCTATGGCTACACCTTC
CASSLSGGLYGYTF
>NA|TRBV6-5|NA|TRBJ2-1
TGTGCCAGCAGGCCTAGGGGAAGTAACTACAATGAGCAGTTCTTC
CASRPRGSNYNEQFF
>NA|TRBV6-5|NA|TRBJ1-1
TGTGCCAGCAGTTACTGGGTCGGACGGACGAACACTGAAGCTTTCTTT
CASSYWVGRTNTEAFF
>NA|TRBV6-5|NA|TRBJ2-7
TGTGCCAGCAGTTACCGAGGGTCCCTGTCCTCCGAGCAGTACTTC
CASSYRGSLSSEQYF
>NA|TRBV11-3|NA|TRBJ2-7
TGTGCCAGCAGCTTATACGGGCTTAGGAACGAGCAGTACTTC
CASSLYGLRNEQYF
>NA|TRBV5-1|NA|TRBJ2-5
TGCGCCAGCAGCTTAGTTGGGGGTCGGGAGACCCAGTACTTC
CASSLVGGRETQYF
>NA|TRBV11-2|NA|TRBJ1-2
TGTGCCAGCAGCTTAGCCGGAAACTATGGCTACACCTTC
CASSLAGNYGYTF
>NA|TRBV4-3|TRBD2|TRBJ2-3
TGCGCCAGCAGCCAAACTAGCGGGAGTAGCTCAGATACGCAGTATTTT
CASSQTSGSSSDTQYF
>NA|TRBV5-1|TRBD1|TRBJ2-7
TGCGCCAGCAGCGGGGGACAGGGACCTTACGAGCAGTACTTC
CASSGGQGPYEQYF
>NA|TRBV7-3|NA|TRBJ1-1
TGTGCCAGCAGCCCCTTCTACAGAGTACGGGAGCTGAACACTGAAGCTTTCTTT
CASSPFYRVRELNTEAFF
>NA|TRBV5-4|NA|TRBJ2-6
TGTGCCAGCAGCCGAACCCGCGAACCTGGGGCCAACGTCCTGACTTTC
CASSRTREPGANVLTF
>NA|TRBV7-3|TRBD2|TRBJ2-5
TGTGCCAGCACCCTTAGCGGGAGTAGGCAAGAGACCCAGTACTTC
CASTLSGSRQETQYF
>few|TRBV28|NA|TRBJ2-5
TGTGCCAGCTGGGGCAGCGCACAAGAGACCCAGTACTTC
CASWGSAQETQYF
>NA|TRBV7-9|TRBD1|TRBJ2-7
TGTGCCAGCAGCGGGGACAGTCCCTACGAGCAGTACTTC
CASSGDSPYEQYF
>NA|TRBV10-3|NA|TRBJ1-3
TGTGCCATCAGTGAGCGACAGTCGGGTCGCGGAAACACCATATATTTT
CAISERQSGRGNTIYF
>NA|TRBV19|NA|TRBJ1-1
TGTGCCAGTAGTATAGTCCCCGGGGGTCGCACTGAAGCTTTCTTT
CASSIVPGGRTEAFF
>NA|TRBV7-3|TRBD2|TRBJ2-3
TGTGCCAGCAGCCCCGGGACTAGCGGGAGGCCACTTAGCACAGATACGCAGTATTTT
CASSPGTSGRPLSTDTQYF
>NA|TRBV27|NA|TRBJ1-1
TGTGCCAGCAGTTTCTACAGGGTATTAACCTGGTGGACTGAAGCTTTCTTT
CASSFYRVLTWWTEAFF
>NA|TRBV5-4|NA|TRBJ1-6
TGTGCCAGCAGCTTGGACGGGGGTAATTCACCCCTCCACTTT
CASSLDGGNSPLHF
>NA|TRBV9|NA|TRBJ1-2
TGTGCCAGCAGCGTAGATTTAGGTGGGTCAGCGTGGGGCTACACCTTC
CASSVDLGGSAWGYTF
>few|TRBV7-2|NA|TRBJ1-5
TGTGCCAGCAGCTTAGGGGGGTTCCGTAGCAATCAGCCCCAGCATTTT
CASSLGGFRSNQPQHF
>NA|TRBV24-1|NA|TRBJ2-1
TGTGCCACCAGTGATGGTTTTCAGGCACCCTACAATGAGCAGTTCTTC
CATSDGFQAPYNEQFF
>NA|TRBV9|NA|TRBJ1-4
TGTGCCAGCAGCAGAAGAGTTGCAACTAATGAAAAACTGTTTTTT
CASSRRVATNEKLFF
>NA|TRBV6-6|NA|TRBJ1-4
TGTGCCAGCAGTTATTCAGATTCAACTAATGAAAAACTGTTTTTT
CASSYSDSTNEKLFF
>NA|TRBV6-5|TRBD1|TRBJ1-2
TGTGCCAGCAGTCCCGGGACAGGGCTTGGCTACACCTTC
CASSPGTGLGYTF
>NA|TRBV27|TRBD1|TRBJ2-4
TGTGCCAGCAGTTTACTCCGGGACAGGGATGACAAAAACATTCAGTACTTC
CASSLLRDRDDKNIQYF
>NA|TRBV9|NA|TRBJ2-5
TGTGCCAGCGGCGATAGCGGAGGTCGGCAAGAGACCCAGTACTTC
CASGDSGGRQETQYF
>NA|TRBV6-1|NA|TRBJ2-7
TGTGCCAGCAGTGAAGAAAGGTCCTACGAGCAGTACTTC
CASSEERSYEQYF
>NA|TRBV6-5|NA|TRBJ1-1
TGTGCCAGCAGTTACATCAGGAACACTGAAGCTTTCTTT
CASSYIRNTEAFF
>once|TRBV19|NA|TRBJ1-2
TGTGCCAGTAACCCGGGGGATGACTATGGCTACACCTTC
CASNPGDDYGYTF
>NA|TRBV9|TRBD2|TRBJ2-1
TGTGCCAGCAGCGTAGTGGGAGGGGTTAGCTCCTACAATGAGCAGTTCTTC
CASSVVGGVSSYNEQFF